This record looks at one TCR beta chain sequence and its context. Here immunoSEQ multiplex PCR was the method, and the copy in TCRdb shows in-frame clones only, minus some. The table records nearly 400,000 clones, roughly 90% of them present only once. This record belongs to a study of blood T cell repertoires in COVID-19. Each participant's cohort was designated according to participant-reported clinical history. The CDR3 extends over 13 amino acids. In germline, CDR1 is SEHNR, CDR2 FQNEAQ (reference sequence). V was pared by 1 base and J by 10 bases, with 10 bases between. The TCR comes from a woman aged 25 to 39 who had recovered from COVID-19. This rearrangement joins TRBV7-9 to TRBJ1-4, with TRBD1 as a possible D gene (6 bases). Input material: PBMCs or T cells enriched from blood (not recorded which). CDR3 nucleotide sequence: TGTGCCAGCAGCTTAGTGGACAGCCTAAAACTGTTTTTT. It encodes CASSLVDSLKLFF. The whole variable domain, remainder taken from reference TRBV7-9 and TRBJ1-4, is DTGVSQNPRHKITKRGQNVTFRCDPISEHNRLYWYRQTLGQGPEFLTYFQNEAQLEKSRLLSDRFSAERPKGSFSTLEIQRTEQGDSAMYLCASSLVDSLKLFFGSGTQLSVL.